The 28 T cell receptor beta chains listed next were all sequenced from one sample in a study of blood T cells in healthy people across ages. PCR was performed a second time for about 6 to 12 cycles using a sample-barcoded 5' primer and a J-beta primer mix. TCRdb processed the 5' RACE reads anew with MiXCR; each CDR3 protein has one entry. The sample lists about 1.6 million distinct CDR3 sequences; about 35% were seen once. The sequenced sample was blood. The source of these receptors is a woman aged 25-40 years in good health.

The chain carries TRBV3-1 and TRBJ2-7; 8 bases fit TRBD2. Losses at the gene ends were 2 bases for V and 0 bases for J; bases not matched to a gene: 3. CDR1 and CDR2 (germline): LGHDT, YNNKEL (reference sequence). The CDR3 totals 15 residues. The CDR3, as DNA: TGTGCCAGCAGCCAATTGAGCGGGAGCTCCTACGAGCAGTACTTC. It is translated as CASSQLSGSSYEQYF.

The chain is built from TRBV4-1 and TRBJ2-3, with D possibly TRBD2 on 7 matching bases. Germline lookup yields CDR1 MGHRA and CDR2 YSYEKL. V lost 0 bases and J 3 bases, leaving 13 bases between the germline ends. The CDR3 spans 16 residues. CDR3 amino acids: CASSQEKEGGTDTQYF. CDR3 in DNA: TGCGCCAGCAGCCAAGAGAAGGAGGGGGGGACAGATACGCAGTATTTT.

On this clonotype itself: Germline is not matched at one junction end, which may reflect a read error. For the CDR3, the DNA is TGTACCAGCAGCGTAGGCACTAGGGAGCGAGAGACCCAGTACTTC. Translating it yields CTSSVGTRERETQYF. The chain couples TRBV9 to TRBJ2-7, with TRBD2 as a possible D gene (5 bases). The DNA end is more similar to TRBJ2-5, so the J call may be wrong. Germline loops: CDR1 SGDLS, CDR2 YYNGEE. CDR3 length: 15 residues.

On this clonotype itself: Germline and junction disagree at one end, which may indicate a read error. V is TRBV10-2 and J is TRBJ2-7; D is perhaps TRBD1 (5 bases). This CDR3 comprises 15 residues. Per germline, CDR1 WSHSY and CDR2 SAAADI. CDR3 coding DNA: TGCGCCGGCAGTGACCGACAGACCCGGTCGGGCGAGCAGTACTTC. This translates into CAGSDRQTRSGEQYF.

This clonotype has a handful of counts. V is TRBV19 and J is TRBJ2-1, with unresolved D. Trimming cost V 0 bases and J 8 bases, with 5 bases left between them. This CDR3 is built from 12 residues. The V gene's germline CDR1 is LNHDA and CDR2 SQIVND (reference sequence). This chain's CDR3 is CASSIDRYEQFF. For the CDR3, the DNA is TGTGCCAGTAGTATAGACAGATATGAGCAGTTCTTC.

The chain links TRBV7-9 to TRBJ2-2; D is uncertain. Germline lookup yields CDR1 SEHNR and CDR2 FQNEAQ (reference sequence). The V gene lost 0 bases and the J gene lost 1 base, with 9 bases spanning the gap. The CDR3 is 16 residues long. In nucleotides, the CDR3 is TGTGCCAGCAGCTTAGCGAACCCTGGGAACACCGGGGAGCTGTTTTTT. Protein: CASSLANPGNTGELFF.

This clonotype was recorded many times. CDR3 nucleotide sequence: TGTGCCAGCAGCCCTGCGATAGGGGCGTGGAATACGCAGTATTTT. It yields the protein CASSPAIGAWNTQYF. V is TRBV7-3 and J is TRBJ2-3, with D possibly TRBD1 on 5 matching bases. CDR3 size: 15 residues. CDR1 SGHTA and CDR2 FQGTGA come from the germline V gene. The ends were cut back, 5 bases at V and 7 bases at J, with 19 bases in the middle.

This chain joins TRBV4-1 and TRBJ2-5; TRBD1 agrees at 9 bases. This CDR3 spans 14 amino acids. Per the germline V gene, CDR1 is MGHRA and CDR2 is YSYEKL. V was pared by 4 bases and J by 4 bases, with 4 bases of the junction left unmatched. The CDR3 is CASSRDRVGETQYF. The CDR3 coding sequence is TGCGCCAGCAGCCGGGACAGGGTTGGAGAGACCCAGTACTTC.

There are a few counts of this clonotype. The CDR3 nucleotides are TGTGCCAGCAGCTTAGTGCAGCCCGAGCAGTACTTC. Translation: CASSLVQPEQYF. V gene TRBV11-2 combines with J gene TRBJ2-7; no clear D gene. This CDR3 comprises 12 residues. Germline values: CDR1 SGHAT, CDR2 FQNNGV. Trimming pared 1 base from V and 6 bases from J, leaving 7 bases between.

Worth noting for this clonotype: An end of the junction does not agree with germline; a read error may underlie this. V gene TRBV4-2 combines with J gene TRBJ1-4; D remains unclear. Germline assignment: CDR1 LGHNA and CDR2 YNFKEQ. The CDR3 extends over 16 amino acids. CDR3 DNA: TGTGCCAACAGCCAGCCTTACACGGACCGGGATGAAAAACTGTTTTTT. As protein: CANSQPYTDRDEKLFF.

V and J are TRBV7-2 and TRBJ2-3; no clear D gene. Germline-derived CDR1 and CDR2 are SGHTA and FQGNSA. This CDR3 is built from 13 residues. V lost 5 bases and J lost 2, with 8 bases in between. The CDR3 DNA follows: TGTGCCAGCAGCACCAATCCCACAGATACGCAGTATTTT. Protein: CASSTNPTDTQYF.

This clonotype was counted at least ten times. The chain uses TRBV5-1 and TRBJ2-3; maybe TRBD1 (6 bases). CDR3 length equals 18 residues. Germline CDR1 is SGHRS and CDR2 is YFSETQ. Trimming cost V 0 bases and J 3 bases, with 20 bases left between them. The CDR3 spells CASSLAPRQDRPTDTQYF. The CDR3, as DNA: TGCGCCAGCAGCTTGGCCCCCCGACAGGATCGACCAACAGATACGCAGTATTTT.

This clonotype was seen ten or more times. The chain has TRBV4-1 and TRBJ2-1; TRBD2 agrees at 7 bases. The V and J ends lost 3 bases and 0 bases, in that order; junction bases with no gene match: 5. The CDR3 has 16 residues. Per the germline V gene, CDR1 is MGHRA and CDR2 is YSYEKL. CDR3: CASSHSRTSSYNEQFF. As DNA, the CDR3 is TGCGCCAGCAGCCATTCCAGGACTAGCTCCTACAATGAGCAGTTCTTC.

The J gene is TRBJ2-5, the V gene TRBV20-1; perhaps TRBD2 as D (5 bases). V was trimmed by 7 bases and J by 2 bases, leaving 14 bases between them. The CDR3 runs to 13 residues. In germline, CDR1 is DFQATT, CDR2 SNEGSKA (reference sequence). This chain's CDR3 is CSGALSGQETQYF. CDR3 coding DNA: TGCAGTGGTGCCCTCAGCGGACAAGAGACCCAGTACTTC.

This clonotype has just a few counts. The V call is TRBV5-1, the J call TRBJ2-7, with 11 bases fitting TRBD1. Per the germline V gene, CDR1 is SGHRS and CDR2 is YFSETQ. The CDR3 extends over 15 amino acids. V lost 4 bases to trimming and J lost 6 bases; unmatched junction nucleotides: 9. In nucleotides, the CDR3 is TGCGCCAGCAGCCCCCAAGGACAGGGGGCCTCCGAGCAGTACTTC. Its protein product is CASSPQGQGASEQYF. The full variable domain, in which reference TRBV5-1 and TRBJ2-7 provide the parts outside the CDR3, is KAGVTQTPRYLIKTRGQQVTLSCSPISGHRSVSWYQQTPGQGLQFLFEYFSETQRNKGNFPGRFSGRQFSNSRSEMNVSTLELGDSALYLCASSPQGQGASEQYFGPGTRLTVT.

This sequence joins TRBV9 and TRBJ2-1; TRBD2 matches at 9 bases. The germline CDR1 and CDR2 sequences are SGDLS and YYNGEE. The V and J ends lost 3 bases and 0 bases, in that order; junction bases with no gene match: 4. This CDR3 comprises 16 residues. For the CDR3, the DNA is TGTGCCAGCAGCGCCGGTAGCGGGAGCTCCTACAATGAGCAGTTCTTC. Protein sequence: CASSAGSGSSYNEQFF.

CDR3 residues: CATSGRVTDTQYF. The CDR3 coding sequence is TGTGCCACCAGTGGCAGGGTCACAGATACGCAGTATTTT. The V gene is TRBV24-1, the J gene TRBJ2-3; a weak D match, TRBD1 (5 bases). V gave up 5 bases and J gave up 2 bases, with 7 bases separating them. In germline, CDR1 is KGHDR, CDR2 SFDVKD. The CDR3 contains 13 residues.

Comment on this clonotype: A much larger clone lies a single base off, so this may be a read error. V gene TRBV9 combines with J gene TRBJ2-4, with D possibly TRBD2 on 5 matching bases. The J call may be mistaken, given a closer DNA end match to TRBJ2-7. CDR1 is SGDLS, CDR2 YYNGEE, per germline. CDR3 size: 13 residues. The CDR3 DNA reads TGTGCCAGCAGCGTAGTCGGGGACTACGAGCAGTACTTC. It translates to CASSVVGDYEQYF.

The chain joins TRBV3-1 to TRBJ2-7; D call uncertain. Germline V gene data show CDR1 as LGHDT and CDR2 as YNNKEL (reference sequence). Trimming pared 4 bases from V and 2 bases from J, leaving 12 bases between. The CDR3 totals 14 residues. In DNA form, the CDR3 reads TGTGCCAGCAGCCGGAGCCGACGGGCCTACGAGCAGTACTTC. Translation: CASSRSRRAYEQYF.

The chain combines TRBV2 with TRBJ2-4; 9 bases line up with TRBD1. Germline V lookup: CDR1 SNHLY, CDR2 FYNNEI. The trim removed 5 bases at V and 6 bases at J, leaving 5 bases unmatched. The CDR3 is 14 amino acids. DNA of the CDR3: TGTGCCAGCAGTCAACGACAGGGGGTAAACATTCAGTACTTC. Translation: CASSQRQGVNIQYF.

The chain couples TRBV20-1 to TRBJ2-7; 10 bases map to TRBD2. The CDR3 length is 14 residues. J was trimmed by 7 bases and V by 5 bases; bases with no gene match: 11. Germline CDR1 is DFQATT and CDR2 is SNEGSKA (reference sequence). In nucleotides, the CDR3 is TGCAGTGCTCTACTGGGACTAGCGTCTCGGGAGCAGTACTTC. This translates into CSALLGLASREQYF.

This chain uses TRBV3-1 with TRBJ2-3, with TRBD2 matching 13 bases. V trimming: 3 bases; J trimming: 1 base; junction bases outside the gene matches: 4. This CDR3 comprises 17 residues. Germline V CDR1 and CDR2: LGHDT, YNNKEL (reference sequence). In nucleotides, the CDR3 is TGTGCCAGCAGCCAGACTAGCGGGGGGCCGCGCACAGATACGCAGTATTTT. Its protein product is CASSQTSGGPRTDTQYF.

The chain recombines TRBV27 with TRBJ2-5; perhaps TRBD1 as D (6 bases). The V end lost 6 bases, the J end lost 11 bases, and 19 bases lay between the germline ends. Germline-derived CDR1 and CDR2 are MNHEY and SMNVEV (reference sequence). The CDR3 is made up of 13 amino acids. The CDR3 nucleotides are TGTGCCAGCAGCTGGACCCCAGGGGACGGGCAGTACTTC. It encodes CASSWTPGDGQYF.

This clonotype was counted between two and nine times. V gene TRBV12-3 or TRBV12-4 combines with J gene TRBJ2-7; 11 bases are a match to TRBD2. The length of the CDR3 is 15 residues. The junction had 9 bases not matched to a gene; V was cut back by 5 bases and J by 6 bases. The CDR3 bases are TGTGCCAGCAGTCCTCTTAGCGGGGGGGCGTCCGAGCAGTACTTC. Amino acids: CASSPLSGGASEQYF.

This clonotype has at least ten counts. A much larger clonotype is one base distant, so this may be a read error. CDR3 sequence: CASRLRAGGTDTQYF. For the CDR3, the DNA is TGTGCCAGCAGGTTACGAGCGGGAGGCACAGATACGCAGTATTTT. The rearrangement links TRBV2 to TRBJ2-3; 8 bases are a match to TRBD2. Germline V CDR1 and CDR2: SNHLY, FYNNEI. The CDR3 contains 15 residues. V gave up 6 bases and J gave up 1 base; unmatched junction bases: 6.

This clonotype came up many times. The gene calls are TRBV4-1 and TRBJ2-5; 9 nucleotides line up with TRBD2. Germline V gene lookup returns CDR1 MGHRA and CDR2 YSYEKL. The CDR3 totals 16 residues. Trimming removed 1 base from V and 3 bases from J; junction bases left unmatched: 6. This chain's CDR3 is CASSQVWAGGEETQYF. In DNA, the CDR3 is TGCGCCAGCAGCCAAGTTTGGGCGGGAGGGGAAGAGACCCAGTACTTC.

The chain employs TRBV6-2 or TRBV6-3 and TRBJ2-5, with D possibly being TRBD2 (5 bases). The CDR3 extends over 16 amino acids. Looked up from germline, CDR1 is MNHEY and CDR2 is SVGEGT. With 2 bases removed from V and 3 bases from J, the gap between germline ends came to 16 bases. The CDR3 spells CASSYPTRQREETQYF. CDR3 nucleotide sequence: TGTGCCAGCAGTTACCCGACGCGGCAGAGGGAAGAGACCCAGTACTTC.

The CDR3 protein is CASSYRRYGYTF. In DNA form, the CDR3 reads TGTGCCAGCAGTTACCGCCGCTATGGCTACACCTTC. This sequence joins TRBV12-3 or TRBV12-4 and TRBJ1-2; D call uncertain. V was cut by 4 bases and J by 4 bases, with 7 bases left in between. There are 12 residues in the CDR3.